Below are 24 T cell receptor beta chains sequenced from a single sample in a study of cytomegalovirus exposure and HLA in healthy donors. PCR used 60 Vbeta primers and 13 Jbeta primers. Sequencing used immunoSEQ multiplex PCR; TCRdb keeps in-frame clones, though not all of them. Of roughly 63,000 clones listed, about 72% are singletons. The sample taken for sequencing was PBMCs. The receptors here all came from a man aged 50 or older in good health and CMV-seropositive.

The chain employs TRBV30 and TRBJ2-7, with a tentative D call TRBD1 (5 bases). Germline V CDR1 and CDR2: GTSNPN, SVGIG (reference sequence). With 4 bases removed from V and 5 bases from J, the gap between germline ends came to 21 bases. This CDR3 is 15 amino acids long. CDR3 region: CAWIPRAQGRDEQYF. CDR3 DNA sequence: TGTGCCTGGATCCCCCGAGCTCAGGGAAGGGACGAGCAGTACTTC. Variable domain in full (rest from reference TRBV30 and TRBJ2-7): SQTIHQWPATLVQPVGSPLSLECTVEGTSNPNLYWYRQAAGRGLQLLFYSVGIGQISSEVPQNLSASRPQDRQFILSSKKLLLSDSGFYLCAWIPRAQGRDEQYFGPGTRLTVT.

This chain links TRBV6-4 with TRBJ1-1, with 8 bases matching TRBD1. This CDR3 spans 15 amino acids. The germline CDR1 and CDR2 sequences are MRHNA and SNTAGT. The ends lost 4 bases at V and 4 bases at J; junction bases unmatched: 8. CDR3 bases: TGTGCCAGCAGTGTTCTAGGACAGGGCGGCACTGAAGCTTTCTTT. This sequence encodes CASSVLGQGGTEAFF.

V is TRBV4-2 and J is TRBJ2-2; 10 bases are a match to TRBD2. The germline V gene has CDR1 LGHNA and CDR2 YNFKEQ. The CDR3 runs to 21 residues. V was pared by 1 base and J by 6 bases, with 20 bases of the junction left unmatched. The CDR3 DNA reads TGTGCCAGCAGCCAAGTCGGTACCTCCGGGGCTAGCGGGAGTACCCCCGGGGAGCTGTTTTTT. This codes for CASSQVGTSGASGSTPGELFF.

The CDR3 region is CASSQDNRGAGYGYTF. The CDR3 coding sequence is TGCGCCAGCAGCCAAGATAATCGGGGGGCCGGCTATGGCTACACCTTC. The gene calls are TRBV4-1 and TRBJ1-2, with TRBD1 as a possible D gene (6 bases). Germline V gene lookup returns CDR1 MGHRA and CDR2 YSYEKL. The CDR3 totals 16 residues. V lost 0 bases, J lost 4 bases, and 15 bases lay in between.

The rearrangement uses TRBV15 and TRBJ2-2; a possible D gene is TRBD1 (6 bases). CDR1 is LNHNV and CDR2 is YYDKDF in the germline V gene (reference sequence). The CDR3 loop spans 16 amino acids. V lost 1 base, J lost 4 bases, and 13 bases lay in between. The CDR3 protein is CATSRVTGIGTGELFF. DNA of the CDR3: TGTGCCACCAGCAGAGTTACAGGGATCGGCACCGGGGAGCTGTTTTTT.

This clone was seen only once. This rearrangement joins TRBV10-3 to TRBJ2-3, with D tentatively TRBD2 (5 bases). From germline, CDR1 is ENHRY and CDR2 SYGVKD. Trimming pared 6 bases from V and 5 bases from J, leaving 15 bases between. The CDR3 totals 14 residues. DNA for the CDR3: TGTGCCATCAGCAGTCTAGCATCCCGAGATACGCAGTATTTT. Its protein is CAISSLASRDTQYF.

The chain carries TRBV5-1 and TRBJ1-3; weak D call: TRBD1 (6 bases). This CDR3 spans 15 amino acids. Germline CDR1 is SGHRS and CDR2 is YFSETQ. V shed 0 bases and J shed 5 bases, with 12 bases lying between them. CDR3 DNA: TGCGCCAGCAGCTTGGAAAGGGGGATCAGAAACACCATATATTTT. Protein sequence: CASSLERGIRNTIYF.

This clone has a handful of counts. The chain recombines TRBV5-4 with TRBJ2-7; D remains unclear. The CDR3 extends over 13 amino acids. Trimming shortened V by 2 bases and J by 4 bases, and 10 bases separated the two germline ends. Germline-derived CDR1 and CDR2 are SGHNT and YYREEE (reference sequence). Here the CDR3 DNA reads TGTGCCAGCAGCTTCAACAGAGAATACGAGCAGTACTTC. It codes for CASSFNREYEQYF.

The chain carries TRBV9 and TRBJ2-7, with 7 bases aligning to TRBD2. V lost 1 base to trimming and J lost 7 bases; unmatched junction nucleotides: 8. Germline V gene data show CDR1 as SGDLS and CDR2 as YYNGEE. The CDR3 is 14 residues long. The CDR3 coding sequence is TGTGCCAGCAGCGTATTGTGGGTCGGGGGGGAGCAGTACTTC. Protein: CASSVLWVGGEQYF.

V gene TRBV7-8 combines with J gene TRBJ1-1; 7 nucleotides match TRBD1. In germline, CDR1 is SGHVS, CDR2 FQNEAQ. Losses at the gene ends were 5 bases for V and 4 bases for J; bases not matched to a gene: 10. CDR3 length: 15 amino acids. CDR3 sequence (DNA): TGTGCCAGCAGCCACGAGGGGGCCCCGGGCACTGAAGCTTTCTTT. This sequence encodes CASSHEGAPGTEAFF.

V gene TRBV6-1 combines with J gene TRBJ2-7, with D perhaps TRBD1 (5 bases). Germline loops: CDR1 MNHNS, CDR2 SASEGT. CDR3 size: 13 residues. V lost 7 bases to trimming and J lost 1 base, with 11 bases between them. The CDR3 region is CASTRTRSYEQYF. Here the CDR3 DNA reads TGTGCCAGCACCAGGACAAGATCCTACGAGCAGTACTTC.

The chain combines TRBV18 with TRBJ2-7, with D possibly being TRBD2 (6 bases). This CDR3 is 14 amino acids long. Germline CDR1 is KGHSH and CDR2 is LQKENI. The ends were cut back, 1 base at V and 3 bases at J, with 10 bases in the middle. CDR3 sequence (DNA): TGTGCCAGCTCACCACTGGATAGCGGCTACGAGCAGTACTTC. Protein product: CASSPLDSGYEQYF.

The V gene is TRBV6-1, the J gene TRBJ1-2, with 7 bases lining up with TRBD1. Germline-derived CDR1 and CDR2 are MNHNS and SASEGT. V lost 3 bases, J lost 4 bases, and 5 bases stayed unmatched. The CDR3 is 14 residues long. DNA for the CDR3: TGTGCCAGCAGTGAGAGGGGGCTTGGCTATGGCTACACCTTC. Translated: CASSERGLGYGYTF.

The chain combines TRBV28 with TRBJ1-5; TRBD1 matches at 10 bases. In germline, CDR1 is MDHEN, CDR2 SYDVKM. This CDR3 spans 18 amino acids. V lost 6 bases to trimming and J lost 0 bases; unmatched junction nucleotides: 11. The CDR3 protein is CASRSPTGGTYSNQPQHF. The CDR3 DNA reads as TGTGCCAGCAGATCCCCGACAGGGGGCACCTATAGCAATCAGCCCCAGCATTTT.

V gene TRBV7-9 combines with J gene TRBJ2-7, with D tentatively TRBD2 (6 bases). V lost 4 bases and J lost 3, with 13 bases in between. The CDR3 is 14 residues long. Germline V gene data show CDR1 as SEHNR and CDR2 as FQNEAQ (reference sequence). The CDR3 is CASSSHSGLYEQYF. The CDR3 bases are TGTGCCAGCAGCTCCCACTCGGGACTCTACGAGCAGTACTTC.

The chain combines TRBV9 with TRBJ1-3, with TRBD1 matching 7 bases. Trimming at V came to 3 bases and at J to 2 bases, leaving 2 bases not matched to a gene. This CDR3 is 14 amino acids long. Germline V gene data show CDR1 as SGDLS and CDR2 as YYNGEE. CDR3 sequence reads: CASSGDRAGNTIYF. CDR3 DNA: TGTGCCAGCAGCGGAGACAGGGCTGGAAACACCATATATTTT.

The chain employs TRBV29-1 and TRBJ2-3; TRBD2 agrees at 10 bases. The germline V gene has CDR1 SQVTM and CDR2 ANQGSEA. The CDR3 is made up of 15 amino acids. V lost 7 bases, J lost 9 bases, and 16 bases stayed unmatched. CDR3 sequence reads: CSDQRSSGSRFTQYF. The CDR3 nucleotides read TGCAGCGACCAGAGGTCTAGCGGGAGTCGCTTCACGCAGTATTTT.

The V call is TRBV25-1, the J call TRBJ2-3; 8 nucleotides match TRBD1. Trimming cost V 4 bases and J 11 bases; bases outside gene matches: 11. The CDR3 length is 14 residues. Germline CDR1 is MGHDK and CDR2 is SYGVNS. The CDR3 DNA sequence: TGTGCCAGCAGTGCTTCCGGGACAGGTGGTGTGCAGTATTTT. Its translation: CASSASGTGGVQYF.

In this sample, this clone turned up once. For the CDR3, the DNA is TGTGCCAGCAGTTCCCCAGGGGGCTATGAAAAACTGTTTTTT. Protein product: CASSSPGGYEKLFF. The chain combines TRBV28 with TRBJ1-4; 8 bases fit TRBD1. Germline-derived CDR1 and CDR2 are MDHEN and SYDVKM. Trimming removed 4 bases from V and 6 bases from J; junction bases left unmatched: 4. The CDR3 consists of 14 residues.

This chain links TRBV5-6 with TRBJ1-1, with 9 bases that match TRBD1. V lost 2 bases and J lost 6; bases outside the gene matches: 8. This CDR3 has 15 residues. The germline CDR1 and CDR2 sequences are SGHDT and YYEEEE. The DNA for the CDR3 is TGTGCCAGCAGCTTCCGGGACAGGGTGGCCCCTGAAGCTTTCTTT. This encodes CASSFRDRVAPEAFF.

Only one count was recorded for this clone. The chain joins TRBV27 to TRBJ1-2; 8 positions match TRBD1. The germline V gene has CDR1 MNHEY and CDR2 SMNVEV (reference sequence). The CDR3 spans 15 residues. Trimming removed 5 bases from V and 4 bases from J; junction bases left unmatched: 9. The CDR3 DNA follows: TGTGCCAGCAGTCCGAGGACAGGGCTGGCCTATGGCTACACCTTC. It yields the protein CASSPRTGLAYGYTF.

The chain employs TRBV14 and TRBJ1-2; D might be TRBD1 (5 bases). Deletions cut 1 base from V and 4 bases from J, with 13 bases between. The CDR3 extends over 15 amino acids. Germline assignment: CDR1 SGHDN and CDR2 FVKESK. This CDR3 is CASSQGQGRSYGYTF. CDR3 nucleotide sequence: TGTGCCAGCAGCCAAGGGCAGGGTAGAAGCTATGGCTACACCTTC. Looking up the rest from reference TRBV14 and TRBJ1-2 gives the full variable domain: EAGVTQFPSHSVIEKGQTVTLRCDPISGHDNLYWYRRVMGKEIKFLLHFVKESKQDESGMPNNRFLAERTGGTYSTLKVQPAELEDSGVYFCASSQGQGRSYGYTFGSGTRLTVV.

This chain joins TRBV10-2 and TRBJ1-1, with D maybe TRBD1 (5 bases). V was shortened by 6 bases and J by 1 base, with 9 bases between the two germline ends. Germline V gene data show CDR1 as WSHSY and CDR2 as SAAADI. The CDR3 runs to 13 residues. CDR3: CASRFRENTEAFF. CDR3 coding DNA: TGCGCCAGCAGGTTCAGGGAGAACACTGAAGCTTTCTTT.

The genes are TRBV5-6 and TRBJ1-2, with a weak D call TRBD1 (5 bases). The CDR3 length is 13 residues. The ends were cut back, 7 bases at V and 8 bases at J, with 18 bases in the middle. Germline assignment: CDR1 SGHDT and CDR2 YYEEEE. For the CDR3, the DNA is TGTGCCAGCTCCGACGGGGGGAGGGGAGGCTACACCTTC. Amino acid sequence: CASSDGGRGGYTF.